The rows below give T cell receptor beta chains drawn from one sample of a study of cytotoxic CD8 clonotypes in ibrutinib-treated CLL. Clones were sequenced by immunoSEQ multiplex PCR, and TCRdb holds only the in-frame ones, with some missing. The table records fewer than 300,000 clones, 76% of them present only once. The sequenced sample was PBMCs, obtained at disease progression, from a patient treated with ibrutinib. The receptor set was obtained from a human donor with chronic lymphocytic leukemia. Each CDR3 is given with its conserved first and last residue. Fields, in order: J gene, D gene, V gene, CDR3 protein. A D gene is named only where the DNA matches it firmly.

J gene: TRBJ2-7; D gene: NA; V gene: TRBV9; CDR3 protein: CASSGRDHAAEQYF
J gene: TRBJ1-1; D gene: TRBD1; V gene: TRBV29-1; CDR3 protein: CSVHGQGWTEAFF
J gene: TRBJ2-4; D gene: TRBD1; V gene: TRBV7-9; CDR3 protein: CASSDWTGGARAKNIQYF
J gene: TRBJ2-3; D gene: NA; V gene: TRBV7-6; CDR3 protein: CASSLARAPPTDTQYF
J gene: TRBJ2-5; D gene: NA; V gene: TRBV5-4; CDR3 protein: CASSDGWGGETQYF
J gene: TRBJ2-5; D gene: NA; V gene: TRBV7-6; CDR3 protein: CASSLDPGQNSETQYF
J gene: TRBJ2-5; D gene: NA; V gene: TRBV29-1; CDR3 protein: CSVGQVRETQYF
J gene: TRBJ1-2; D gene: NA; V gene: TRBV19; CDR3 protein: CASRQPRGRNYGYTF
J gene: TRBJ1-1; D gene: NA; V gene: TRBV9; CDR3 protein: CASSVGGAIYTEAFF
J gene: TRBJ2-2; D gene: NA; V gene: TRBV29-1; CDR3 protein: CSVEGEGVGSGELFF
J gene: TRBJ2-7; D gene: NA; V gene: TRBV4-1; CDR3 protein: CASSQVGTYEQYF
J gene: TRBJ2-1; D gene: NA; V gene: TRBV18; CDR3 protein: CASSPFRDADNEQFF
J gene: TRBJ1-1; D gene: NA; V gene: TRBV19; CDR3 protein: CASGTGTLNTEAFF